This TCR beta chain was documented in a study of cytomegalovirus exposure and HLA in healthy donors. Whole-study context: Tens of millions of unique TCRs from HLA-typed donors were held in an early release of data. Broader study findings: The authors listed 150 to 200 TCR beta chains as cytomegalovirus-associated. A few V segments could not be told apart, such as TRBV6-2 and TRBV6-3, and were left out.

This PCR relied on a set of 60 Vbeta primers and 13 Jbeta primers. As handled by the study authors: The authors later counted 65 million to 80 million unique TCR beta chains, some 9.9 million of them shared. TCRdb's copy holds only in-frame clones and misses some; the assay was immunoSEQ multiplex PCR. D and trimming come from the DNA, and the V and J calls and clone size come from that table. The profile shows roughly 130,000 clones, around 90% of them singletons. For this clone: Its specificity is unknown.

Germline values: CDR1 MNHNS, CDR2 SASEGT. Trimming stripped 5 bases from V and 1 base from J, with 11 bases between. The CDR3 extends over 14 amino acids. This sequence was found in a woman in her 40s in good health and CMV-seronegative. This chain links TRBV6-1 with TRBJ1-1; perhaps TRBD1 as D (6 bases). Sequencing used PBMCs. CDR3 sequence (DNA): TGTGCCAGCAGTAACCCGACAGGGAACACTGAAGCTTTCTTT. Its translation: CASSNPTGNTEAFF.